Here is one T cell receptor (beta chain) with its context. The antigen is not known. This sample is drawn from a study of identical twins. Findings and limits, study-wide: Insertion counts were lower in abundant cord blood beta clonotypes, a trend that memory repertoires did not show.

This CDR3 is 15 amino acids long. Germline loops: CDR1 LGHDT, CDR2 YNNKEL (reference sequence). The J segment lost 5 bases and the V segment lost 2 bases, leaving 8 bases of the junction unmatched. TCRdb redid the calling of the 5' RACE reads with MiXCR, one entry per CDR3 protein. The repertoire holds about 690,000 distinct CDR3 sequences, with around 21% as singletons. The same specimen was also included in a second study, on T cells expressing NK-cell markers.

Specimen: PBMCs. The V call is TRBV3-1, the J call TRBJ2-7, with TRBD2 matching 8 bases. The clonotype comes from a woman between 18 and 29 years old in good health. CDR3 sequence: CASSQPGLEVNEQYF. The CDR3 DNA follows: TGTGCCAGCAGCCAACCGGGACTAGAGGTGAACGAGCAGTACTTC.